One and the same sample provided the 10 T cell receptor beta chains below, sequenced in a study of blood T cell repertoires in COVID-19. Clones were read by immunoSEQ multiplex PCR, and TCRdb kept only the in-frame ones, dropping some. The sample records over 95,000 clones, 81% being singletons. Material for sequencing was peripheral blood. These receptors all stem from a man aged 50 to 60 with acute or convalescent COVID-19.

The CDR3 region is CAWIGVGPNYGYTF. The CDR3, as DNA: TGTGCCTGGATCGGAGTAGGCCCTAACTATGGCTACACCTTC. The chain combines TRBV30 with TRBJ1-2, with unresolved D. The CDR3 contains 14 residues. The ends were cut back, 4 bases at V and 0 bases at J, with 12 bases in the middle. Germline CDR1 reads GTSNPN; CDR2 reads SVGIG (reference sequence).

This clone has only one observation. This chain uses TRBV19 with TRBJ2-7; 7 nucleotides line up with TRBD2. CDR3 length: 14 amino acids. V lost 7 bases and J lost 3; bases outside the gene matches: 9. Per germline, CDR1 LNHDA and CDR2 SQIVND (reference sequence). The CDR3 DNA follows: TGTGCCAGTACCCGAGGACTAGTCTACTACGAGCAGTACGTC. Translation gives CASTRGLVYYEQYV.

This rearrangement joins TRBV7-9 to TRBJ1-1; D ambiguous. V lost 1 base, J lost 2 bases, and 11 bases lay in between. CDR1 is SEHNR, CDR2 FQNEAQ, per germline (reference sequence). CDR3 length: 15 residues. The CDR3 DNA is TGTGCCAGCAGCTTAGACTTGGCAGGTAACACTGAAGCTTTCTTT. This encodes CASSLDLAGNTEAFF. Looking up the rest from reference TRBV7-9 and TRBJ1-1 gives the full variable domain: DTGVSQNPRHKITKRGQNVTFRCDPISEHNRLYWYRQTLGQGPEFLTYFQNEAQLEKSRLLSDRFSAERPKGSFSTLEIQRTEQGDSAMYLCASSLDLAGNTEAFFGQGTRLTVV.

This clone showed up just a few times. The rearrangement joins TRBV7-9 to TRBJ1-1, with D tentatively TRBD1 (5 bases). The V gene's germline CDR1 is SEHNR and CDR2 FQNEAQ (reference sequence). The CDR3 consists of 15 residues. V lost 1 base to trimming and J lost 3 bases, with 12 bases between them. The DNA of the CDR3 is TGTGCCAGCAGCTTAGGCCAGGCGGGGGACACTGAAGCTTTCTTT. It translates to CASSLGQAGDTEAFF.

The CDR3 reads CASSLPTLSVTGNYGYTF. The CDR3 nucleotides are TGTGCCAGCAGTTTACCTACCCTCTCAGTGACAGGGAACTATGGCTACACCTTC. This sequence joins TRBV28 and TRBJ1-2; 7 bases line up with TRBD1. Germline CDR1 and CDR2: MDHEN and SYDVKM. The CDR3 has 18 residues. V dropped 2 bases and J dropped 2; count of bases not matched to a gene: 14.

The chain joins TRBV5-6 to TRBJ1-5; D gene unclear. The CDR3 extends over 15 amino acids. Trimming removed 0 bases at V and 0 bases at J, with 7 bases between. Germline V gene data show CDR1 as SGHDT and CDR2 as YYEEEE. CDR3: CASSLAPYSNQPQHF. The CDR3 coding sequence is TGTGCCAGCAGCTTGGCCCCTTATAGCAATCAGCCCCAGCATTTT.

This clone occurred a few times. V gene TRBV10-3 combines with J gene TRBJ1-3; unclear D gene. Trimming stripped 0 bases from V and 3 bases from J, with 6 bases between. The CDR3 extends over 14 amino acids. CDR1 and CDR2 (germline): ENHRY, SYGVKD. CDR3 amino acids: CAISESNSGNTIYF. CDR3 sequence (DNA): TGTGCCATCAGTGAGTCGAACAGTGGAAACACCATATATTTT.

The chain recombines TRBV19 with TRBJ1-5; the D gene is possibly TRBD1 (5 bases). The CDR3 runs 14 residues. V dropped 5 bases and J dropped 2 bases, with 10 bases sitting between them. The V gene's germline CDR1 is LNHDA and CDR2 SQIVND (reference sequence). The CDR3 region is CASSRQGGNQPQHF. The CDR3 region has the DNA TGTGCCAGTAGTCGGCAGGGTGGCAATCAGCCCCAGCATTTT.

The CDR3 region has the DNA TGTGCCAGCACCCCTCGGTTGGGTTCGGGGACTGAAGCTTTCTTT. Its translation: CASTPRLGSGTEAFF. The chain combines TRBV2 with TRBJ1-1; no clear D gene. The germline V and J ends were trimmed by 7 bases and 5 bases, with 20 bases remaining between them. CDR1 is SNHLY and CDR2 is FYNNEI in the germline V gene. There are 15 residues in the CDR3.

V gene TRBV5-1 combines with J gene TRBJ2-7; TRBD2 matches at 11 bases. This CDR3 is built from 15 residues. V dropped 4 bases and J dropped 3; count of bases not matched to a gene: 6. The germline CDR1 and CDR2 sequences are SGHRS and YFSETQ. CDR3 in amino acids: CASSGTTSGVYEQYF. The CDR3 region has the DNA TGCGCCAGCAGCGGGACGACTAGCGGGGTCTACGAGCAGTACTTC.